These 27 T cell receptor beta chains were sequenced from one sample in a study of beta chain features in type 1 diabetes. Expressed TCRB transcripts were sequenced because the isolated RNA had all been reverse transcribed beforehand. TCRdb keeps only in-frame clones here, not all; method: immunoSEQ multiplex PCR. The sample shows about 210,000 clones, about a tenth of them seen only once. What was sequenced was central memory CD4+ T cells from blood. The receptors derive from a man between 18 and 35 years old in good health.

This clone was counted a few times. The chain couples TRBV7-2 to TRBJ1-2; a possible D gene is TRBD1 (6 bases). The CDR3 is made up of 17 amino acids. Deletions cut 5 bases from V and 4 bases from J, with 23 bases between. CDR1 is SGHTA, CDR2 FQGNSA, per germline. The CDR3 loop is CASSLTPQGSLSYGYTF. CDR3 coding DNA: TGTGCCAGCAGCCTCACACCACAGGGCTCCCTCTCCTATGGCTACACCTTC.

The CDR3 loop is CASSLVGHKNTGELFF. In DNA, the CDR3 is TGTGCCAGCAGCTTGGTCGGGCACAAGAACACCGGGGAGCTGTTTTTT. This chain joins TRBV5-6 and TRBJ2-2; D not certain. The CDR3 loop spans 16 amino acids. V dropped 0 bases and J dropped 1 base, with 10 bases sitting between them. Germline V CDR1 and CDR2: SGHDT, YYEEEE. The full variable domain, in which reference TRBV5-6 and TRBJ2-2 provide the parts outside the CDR3, is DAGVTQSPTHLIKTRGQQVTLRCSPKSGHDTVSWYQQALGQGPQFIFQYYEEEERQRGNFPDRFSGHQFPNYSSELNVNALLLGDSALYLCASSLVGHKNTGELFFGEGSRLTVL.

This sequence joins TRBV30 and TRBJ1-2; D gene uncertain. The CDR3 spans 13 residues. V gave up 4 bases and J gave up 4 bases, with 13 bases separating them. Looked up from germline, CDR1 is GTSNPN and CDR2 is SVGIG (reference sequence). The CDR3 loop reads CAWTHGRSYGYTF. The DNA of the CDR3 is TGTGCCTGGACCCATGGAAGGAGCTATGGCTACACCTTC.

The rearrangement joins TRBV5-4 to TRBJ2-3; 7 bases match TRBD1. Trimming removed 0 bases from V and 4 bases from J; junction bases left unmatched: 2. Germline-derived CDR1 and CDR2 are SGHNT and YYREEE (reference sequence). CDR3 length: 14 amino acids. The CDR3 DNA is TGTGCCAGCAGCTTGGAGGGGGCCCCAGATACGCAGTATTTT. Translation: CASSLEGAPDTQYF.

The chain couples TRBV27 to TRBJ2-1; D gene unclear. Germline CDR1 reads MNHEY; CDR2 reads SMNVEV (reference sequence). V shed 5 bases and J shed 8 bases, with 16 bases lying between them. The CDR3 sequence is 14 residues long. CDR3 residues: CASSMWGSIDEQFF. CDR3 DNA sequence: TGTGCCAGCAGTATGTGGGGAAGCATCGATGAGCAGTTCTTC.

The chain joins TRBV6-6 to TRBJ1-4, with 9 positions matching TRBD1. This CDR3 has 14 amino acids. The junction had 4 bases not matched to a gene; V was cut back by 6 bases and J by 5 bases. The germline gives CDR1 MNHNY, CDR2 SVGAGI (reference sequence). The CDR3 DNA is TGTGCCAGCAGATGGACAGGGGCCAATGAAAAACTGTTTTTT. It translates to CASRWTGANEKLFF.

In this sample, this clone turned up a few times. The rearrangement joins TRBV25-1 to TRBJ2-5, with unresolved D. Trimming pared 0 bases from V and 3 bases from J, leaving 5 bases between. CDR1 is MGHDK and CDR2 is SYGVNS in the germline V gene. The CDR3 spans 13 residues. The CDR3 bases are TGTGCCAGCAGTGAATACGGAAAAGAGACCCAGTACTTC. It specifies CASSEYGKETQYF.

In its sample, this clone was seen a few times. The chain links TRBV5-1 to TRBJ2-3; 9 nucleotides align to TRBD2. This CDR3 comprises 17 residues. Germline trimming cut 4 bases from V and 2 bases from J; bases unmatched to any gene: 11. CDR1 and CDR2 (germline): SGHRS, YFSETQ. The CDR3 sequence: CASSEASGTQLTDTQYF. The DNA of the CDR3 is TGCGCCAGCAGCGAGGCTAGCGGGACCCAGCTCACAGATACGCAGTATTTT.

This clone has a count of ten or more. This chain links TRBV9 with TRBJ2-2; possible D gene TRBD1, 6 bases. This CDR3 has 15 amino acids. Trimming cost V 5 bases and J 0 bases, with 11 bases left between them. Germline CDR1 reads SGDLS; CDR2 reads YYNGEE. The CDR3 DNA follows: TGTGCCAGCAGTCCAGGGGCAGCGAACACCGGGGAGCTGTTTTTT. This codes for CASSPGAANTGELFF.

This clone was observed a few times. The rearrangement uses TRBV6-5 and TRBJ2-2; 8 nucleotides agree with TRBD2. The CDR3 has 16 residues. Germline loops: CDR1 MNHEY, CDR2 SVGAGI. V was clipped by 4 bases and J by 3 bases; unmatched bases: 7. The CDR3, as DNA: TGTGCCAGCAGTTCGAGCGGGAGTTGGGACACCGGGGAGCTGTTTTTT. Its protein is CASSSSGSWDTGELFF.

This clone came up a few times. The J gene is TRBJ2-1, the V gene TRBV29-1, with a tentative D call TRBD1 (6 bases). Germline CDR1 and CDR2: SQVTM and ANQGSEA. Trimming pared 0 bases from V and 3 bases from J, leaving 12 bases between. CDR3 size: 15 residues. The CDR3 DNA is TGCAGCGTTGAAGAATGGACAGAATACTACAATGAGCAGTTCTTC. This translates into CSVEEWTEYYNEQFF.

The rearrangement uses TRBV6-5 and TRBJ2-7; 9 positions match TRBD1. Germline V gene sequence: CDR1 MNHEY, CDR2 SVGAGI. V shed 7 bases, J shed 3 bases, and the junction held 7 bases outside the gene matches. The CDR3 covers 14 residues. CDR3 protein: CASKIPGQGYEQYF. In nucleotides, the CDR3 is TGTGCCAGCAAGATACCGGGACAGGGCTACGAGCAGTACTTC.

The chain combines TRBV9 with TRBJ1-1; 8 nucleotides match TRBD1. CDR1 and CDR2 from the germline V gene are SGDLS and YYNGEE. This CDR3 spans 13 amino acids. V dropped 5 bases and J dropped 5; count of bases not matched to a gene: 5. CDR3 bases: TGTGCCAGCAGTCAGGGGGCTGGGACTGAAGCTTTCTTT. It yields the protein CASSQGAGTEAFF.

This clone was counted ten times or more. The chain combines TRBV9 with TRBJ2-7, with D possibly called TRBD1 or TRBD2 (5 bases each). Between the trimmed V and J ends, which lost 2 bases and 3 bases, there was a span of 12 bases. This CDR3 has 14 amino acids. Germline V gene data show CDR1 as SGDLS and CDR2 as YYNGEE. The CDR3 reads CASSVDWGSYEQYF. Written as DNA, the CDR3 is TGTGCCAGCAGCGTTGACTGGGGGAGCTACGAGCAGTACTTC.

Note on this clone: At the DNA level, this CDR3 is encoded by other sequences in the same sample as well. V usage is TRBV4-3 and J usage is TRBJ2-3, with 10 nucleotides matching TRBD1. The CDR3 loop spans 15 amino acids. After removal of 4 bases from V and 6 bases from J, the junction contained 7 bases not matched to a gene. In germline, CDR1 is LGHNA, CDR2 YSLEER. CDR3 sequence: CASSPGTGDMDTQYF. As DNA, the CDR3 is TGCGCCAGCAGCCCCGGGACAGGGGATATGGATACGCAGTATTTT.

Only a few counts were recorded for this clone. The chain has TRBV9 and TRBJ2-1; D might be TRBD2 (10 bases). Trimming stripped 0 bases from V and 8 bases from J, with 30 bases between. This CDR3 is built from 20 residues. The germline V gene has CDR1 SGDLS and CDR2 YYNGEE. In DNA form, the CDR3 reads TGTGCCAGCAGCGTAGGCGGAGGGGACAGGGCTAGCGGGAGAGCCGATGAGCAGTTCTTC. This codes for CASSVGGGDRASGRADEQFF.

This clone was detected only a few times. The rearrangement joins TRBV7-2 to TRBJ2-1; D possibly matches TRBD1 or TRBD2 (5 bases each). Trimming took 6 bases from V and 10 from J, leaving 16 bases between them. Germline CDR1 and CDR2: SGHTA and FQGNSA. The CDR3 extends over 13 amino acids. CDR3 in amino acids: CASSPGRLREQFF. In DNA, the CDR3 is TGTGCCAGCAGTCCGGGACGGCTTAGAGAGCAGTTCTTC.

This clone was counted at least ten times. This chain links TRBV5-4 with TRBJ2-5; 7 positions match TRBD2. Germline V gene data show CDR1 as SGHNT and CDR2 as YYREEE (reference sequence). The CDR3 is made up of 13 amino acids. The ends lost 3 bases at V and 2 bases at J; junction bases unmatched: 1. In nucleotides, the CDR3 is TGTGCCAGCAGCTCGGGACTACAAGAGACCCAGTACTTC. Amino acid sequence: CASSSGLQETQYF.

This chain's CDR3 is CASSSHTSGSLEQYF. CDR3 DNA sequence: TGTGCCAGCAGTTCTCACACTAGCGGGAGCCTCGAGCAGTACTTC. V gene TRBV28 combines with J gene TRBJ2-7; 11 bases agree with TRBD2. This CDR3 has 15 residues. The ends lost 4 bases at V and 6 bases at J; junction bases unmatched: 8. CDR1 MDHEN and CDR2 SYDVKM come from the germline V gene.

This clone has a handful of counts. The chain links TRBV5-1 to TRBJ2-2, with D perhaps matching TRBD1 (6 bases). With 6 bases removed from V and 5 bases from J, the gap between germline ends came to 14 bases. Germline lookup yields CDR1 SGHRS and CDR2 YFSETQ. This CDR3 has 14 residues. This chain's CDR3 is CASKEQGPTGELFF. Here the CDR3 DNA reads TGCGCCAGCAAAGAACAGGGACCGACCGGGGAGCTGTTTTTT.

The chain links TRBV6-1 to TRBJ1-4; D not resolved. V was trimmed by 10 bases and J by 7 bases, leaving 16 bases between them. The CDR3 has 13 amino acids. Per the germline V gene, CDR1 is MNHNS and CDR2 is SASEGT. The CDR3 DNA reads as TGTGCCACCGCGGGCCCTGTAGGTGAAAAACTGTTTTTT. It yields the protein CATAGPVGEKLFF.

The genes are TRBV6-6 and TRBJ2-7; D gene unclear. Germline CDR1 MNHNY, CDR2 SVGAGI (reference sequence). V lost 1 base and J 4 bases, leaving 17 bases between the germline ends. The CDR3 spans 16 residues. CDR3 sequence (DNA): TGTGCCAGCAGTTACTGGGATTCAAGCTTGGAGTACGAGCAGTACTTC. Its translation: CASSYWDSSLEYEQYF.

This clone was detected only a few times. The chain couples TRBV5-1 to TRBJ2-7; tentative D call: TRBD2 (6 bases). Germline V lookup: CDR1 SGHRS, CDR2 YFSETQ. The CDR3 contains 14 residues. V lost 4 bases to trimming and J lost 7 bases, with 18 bases between them. The CDR3 reads CASSLREIYEEQYF. The DNA of the CDR3 is TGCGCCAGCAGCCTCCGGGAGATCTACGAGGAGCAGTACTTC.

This clone showed up many times. V and J are TRBV7-9 and TRBJ1-2, with a tentative D call TRBD1 (6 bases). V was shortened by 3 bases and J by 7 bases, with 15 bases between the two germline ends. Germline V lookup: CDR1 SEHNR, CDR2 FQNEAQ (reference sequence). CDR3 size: 14 residues. DNA of the CDR3: TGTGCCAGCAGCTTCAACTCAGGGGAAGGTGGCTACACCTTC. Translation gives CASSFNSGEGGYTF.

The table lists this clone with a few counts. This sequence joins TRBV7-8 and TRBJ1-1; D unclear. CDR1 is SGHVS and CDR2 is FQNEAQ in the germline V gene. V lost 3 bases to trimming and J lost 0 bases, with 2 bases between them. The CDR3 length is 12 residues. The CDR3 reads CASSLVNTEAFF. The CDR3 DNA reads TGTGCCAGCAGCTTGGTGAACACTGAAGCTTTCTTT.

The chain couples TRBV6-1 to TRBJ2-3; tentative D call: TRBD2 (6 bases). V was cut by 5 bases and J by 4 bases, with 16 bases left in between. The CDR3 loop spans 15 amino acids. Germline CDR1 reads MNHNS; CDR2 reads SASEGT. CDR3 residues: CASSLNGRRADTQYF. The CDR3 DNA sequence: TGTGCCAGCAGTCTGAACGGGAGAAGGGCAGATACGCAGTATTTT.

The chain joins TRBV7-2 to TRBJ2-3; the D is unclear. CDR1 is SGHTA, CDR2 FQGNSA, per germline. This CDR3 is built from 16 residues. Trimming took off 1 base at V and 1 base at J, with 12 bases between the two ends. CDR3 nucleotides: TGTGCCAGCAGCTTAGGTGGCAGGCTGGGCACAGATACGCAGTATTTT. Translated, it gives CASSLGGRLGTDTQYF.